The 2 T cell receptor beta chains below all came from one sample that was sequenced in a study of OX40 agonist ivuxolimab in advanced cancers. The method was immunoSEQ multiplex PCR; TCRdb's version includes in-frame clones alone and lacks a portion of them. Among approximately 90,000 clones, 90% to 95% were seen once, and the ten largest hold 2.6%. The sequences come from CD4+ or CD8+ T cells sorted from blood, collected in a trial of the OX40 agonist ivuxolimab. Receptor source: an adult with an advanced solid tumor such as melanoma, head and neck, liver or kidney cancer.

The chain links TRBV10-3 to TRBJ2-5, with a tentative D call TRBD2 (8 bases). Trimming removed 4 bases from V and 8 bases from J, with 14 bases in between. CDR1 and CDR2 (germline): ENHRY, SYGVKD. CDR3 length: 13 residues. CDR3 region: CAISGREGATQYF. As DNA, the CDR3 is TGTGCCATCAGTGGTCGGGAGGGGGCCACCCAGTACTTC.

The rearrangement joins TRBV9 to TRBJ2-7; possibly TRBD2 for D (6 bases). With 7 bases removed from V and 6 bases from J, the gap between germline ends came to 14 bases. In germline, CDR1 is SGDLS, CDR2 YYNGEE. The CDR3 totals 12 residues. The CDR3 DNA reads TGTGCCAGCGGACCCGACGGGAGCGAGCAGTACTTC. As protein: CASGPDGSEQYF. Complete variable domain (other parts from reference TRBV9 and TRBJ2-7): DSGVTQTPKHLITATGQRVTLRCSPRSGDLSVYWYQQSLDQGLQFLIQYYNGEERAKGNILERFSAQQFPDLHSELNLSSLELGDSALYFCASGPDGSEQYFGPGTRLTVT.